The 28 T cell receptor beta chains below come from one sample, sequenced in a study of CD4 and CD8 cells across lung adenocarcinoma regions. TCRdb redid the calling of the PCR reads with MiXCR, one entry per CDR3 protein. The profile shows tens of thousands of distinct CDR3 sequences, around 59% of them singletons. The sequenced material came from CD8+ T cells from the center of a lung tumor. The receptors originated from a female donor with lung adenocarcinoma. The CD4 and CD8 labels of this study may be unreliable.

This clonotype was observed a handful of times. This chain connects TRBV30 to TRBJ2-3; D ambiguous. The CDR3 contains 14 residues. Trimming left V 0 bases short and J 2 bases short, with 9 bases between. Germline lookup yields CDR1 GTSNPN and CDR2 SVGIG (reference sequence). The CDR3 region is CAWSVDIYTDTQYF. For the CDR3, the DNA is TGTGCCTGGAGTGTCGACATTTACACAGATACGCAGTATTTT.

This clonotype was counted at least ten times. The genes are TRBV4-1 and TRBJ1-2; no definite D call. Germline assignment: CDR1 MGHRA and CDR2 YSYEKL. V lost 1 base and J lost 4, with 10 bases in between. The CDR3 contains 14 residues. In nucleotides, the CDR3 is TGCGCCAGCAGCCAAGGGAGCCGGAGCTATGGCTACACCTTC. It specifies CASSQGSRSYGYTF.

The chain combines TRBV6-1 with TRBJ2-1, with 8 bases identical to TRBD2. J lost 13 bases, V lost 6 bases, and 11 bases had no gene match. This CDR3 has 13 residues. Looked up from germline, CDR1 is MNHNS and CDR2 is SASEGT. DNA for the CDR3: TGTGCCAGCAGCCAGCGGGAGCATGAGACCCAGTTCTTC. This encodes CASSQREHETQFF.

The chain uses TRBV5-1 and TRBJ2-5, with 7 bases matching TRBD1. The CDR3 is made up of 14 amino acids. Trimming at V came to 6 bases and at J to 2 bases, leaving 7 bases not matched to a gene. From germline, CDR1 is SGHRS and CDR2 YFSETQ. The chain's CDR3 is CASTSGQPQETQYF. The CDR3 DNA reads as TGCGCCAGCACCTCGGGACAGCCTCAAGAGACCCAGTACTTC.

This chain joins TRBV6-5 and TRBJ1-1; D gene ambiguous. The CDR3 has 13 residues. V was clipped by 6 bases and J by 1 base, with 9 bases between them. The germline CDR1 and CDR2 sequences are MNHEY and SVGAGI. The CDR3 reads CASSYGGNTEAFF. In DNA form, the CDR3 reads TGTGCCAGCAGCTACGGAGGGAACACTGAAGCTTTCTTT.

This clonotype was counted between two and nine times. The V call is TRBV6-4, the J call TRBJ1-6; a weak D match, TRBD1 (6 bases). Between the trimmed V and J ends, which lost 11 bases and 5 bases, there was a span of 28 bases. This CDR3 spans 18 amino acids. The V gene's germline CDR1 is MRHNA and CDR2 SNTAGT. The CDR3 here is CAPPAPRQAKKHNSPLHF. The CDR3 region has the DNA TGTGCCCCCCCTGCCCCCCGACAGGCGAAGAAACATAATTCACCCCTCCACTTT.

V is TRBV6-1 and J is TRBJ2-3; tentative D call: TRBD2 (6 bases). The V end was cut by 4 bases, the J end by 1 base, with 9 bases between. The CDR3 length is 14 residues. Germline V gene lookup returns CDR1 MNHNS and CDR2 SASEGT. The CDR3 region has the DNA TGTGCCAGCAGTGGACTAGTTGGCACAGATACGCAGTATTTT. This encodes CASSGLVGTDTQYF.

This clonotype was observed a few times. The chain is built from TRBV12-3 or TRBV12-4 and TRBJ1-4, with 8 bases identical to TRBD1. J was trimmed by 8 bases and V by 4 bases; bases with no gene match: 9. The CDR3 contains 15 residues. DNA for the CDR3: TGTGCCAGCAGTTATTCAACAGGGGGAGGGGAAAAACTGTTTTTT. Its protein is CASSYSTGGGEKLFF.

Details on this clonotype: At one end the junction does not follow the germline gene, possibly because of a read error. J is TRBJ2-3 and V is TRBV11-1; tentatively, D is TRBD2 (6 bases). The CDR3 is 15 residues long. The V gene's germline CDR1 is SGHAT and CDR2 FQDESV (reference sequence). CDR3 amino acids: CAGGIRRRDPDTQYF. The CDR3 DNA follows: TGTGCCGGGGGGATCCGCCGGCGTGACCCAGATACGCAGTACTTT.

The V and J genes are TRBV7-2 and TRBJ2-1, with 7 positions matching TRBD2. J gave up 12 bases and V 5 bases, and 16 bases lay outside the gene matches. CDR1 and CDR2 (germline): SGHTA, FQGNSA. The CDR3 is 15 residues long. CDR3 nucleotide sequence: TGTGCCAGCAGCGCGGGACTAACCCTACCCGGGGGGCAGTTCTTC. This encodes CASSAGLTLPGGQFF.

The chain links TRBV6-1 to TRBJ2-7; D uncertain. The CDR3 extends over 13 amino acids. CDR1 and CDR2 from the germline V gene are MNHNS and SASEGT. V was trimmed by 2 bases and J by 2 bases, leaving 7 bases between them. The CDR3 protein is CASSENRAYEQYF. CDR3 coding DNA: TGTGCCAGCAGTGAAAACAGAGCCTACGAGCAGTACTTC.

On this clonotype: Compared with germline, one end of the junction differs, possibly owing to a read error. V and J are TRBV10-3 and TRBJ2-4; a weak D match, TRBD2 (5 bases). CDR1 is ENHRY and CDR2 is SYGVKD in the germline V gene. The CDR3 runs to 14 residues. As DNA, the CDR3 is TGTCGCGTCTCGGGGTCGTCAGGCAAAAATATTCAGTACTTC. It specifies CRVSGSSGKNIQYF.

In its sample, this clonotype was seen a few times. The rearrangement links TRBV28 to TRBJ2-2; tentatively, D is TRBD2 (5 bases). The germline gives CDR1 MDHEN, CDR2 SYDVKM. V lost 7 bases and J 9 bases, leaving 18 bases between the germline ends. The CDR3 is made up of 14 amino acids. In nucleotides, the CDR3 is TGTGCCAGCACCCCCCAGGCGGGCGCCCGGGAGCTGTTTTTT. Protein sequence: CASTPQAGARELFF.

This clonotype was seen more than once but under ten times. This chain links TRBV6-1 with TRBJ2-5; 10 nucleotides line up with TRBD1. Trimming took 4 bases from V and 3 from J; bases not matched to a gene: 5. CDR1 and CDR2 (germline): MNHNS, SASEGT. The CDR3 runs 15 residues. The CDR3 loop is CASSGGTGVEETQYF. CDR3 nucleotides: TGTGCCAGCAGTGGTGGGACAGGGGTCGAAGAGACCCAGTACTTC.

This clonotype was counted a few times. V is TRBV27 and J is TRBJ2-1; D not resolved. Germline V gives CDR1 MNHEY, CDR2 SMNVEV (reference sequence). The CDR3 has 15 amino acids. Trimming removed 6 bases from V and 13 bases from J, with 25 bases in between. The CDR3 DNA follows: TGTGCCAGCAGAGGCGTAGGAGCTGGGGAAGAGACCCAGTTCTTC. It is translated as CASRGVGAGEETQFF.

In this sample, this clonotype turned up many times. The chain employs TRBV4-1 and TRBJ2-3; D uncertain. This CDR3 contains 15 residues. The V end was cut by 0 bases, the J end by 0 bases, with 7 bases between. Germline V lookup: CDR1 MGHRA, CDR2 YSYEKL. CDR3 DNA: TGCGCCAGCAGCCAAGATCTTAGTAGCACAGATACGCAGTATTTT. Protein product: CASSQDLSSTDTQYF.

The J gene is TRBJ2-1, the V gene TRBV6-5, with 7 nucleotides matching TRBD2. V shed 4 bases, J shed 9 bases, and the junction held 6 bases outside the gene matches. Per the germline V gene, CDR1 is MNHEY and CDR2 is SVGAGI. The CDR3 is 13 residues long. The CDR3 protein is CASSFPWGGEQFF. The CDR3 nucleotides are TGTGCCAGCAGTTTTCCCTGGGGGGGTGAGCAGTTCTTC.

This clonotype was observed a few times. Written as DNA, the CDR3 is TGTGCCAGCAGCTCGCTTGGACGAGGCGAGCAGTACTTC. This gives the protein CASSSLGRGEQYF. The chain combines TRBV5-4 with TRBJ2-5; D not resolved. The J call may not be correct, given that the DNA end is closer to TRBJ2-7. The CDR3 consists of 13 residues. Germline V gene lookup returns CDR1 SGHNT and CDR2 YYREEE (reference sequence).

In this sample, this clonotype turned up a few times. As DNA, the CDR3 is TGTGCCACCAACATGAACACTGAAGCTTTCTTT. The encoded protein is CATNMNTEAFF. The chain recombines TRBV6-1 with TRBJ1-1; D gene unclear. V lost 10 bases and J 0 bases, leaving 6 bases between the germline ends. The V gene's germline CDR1 is MNHNS and CDR2 SASEGT. The CDR3 length is 11 residues.

Worth noting for this clonotype: The germline gene is not matched at one end of the junction; a read error may be the cause. The rearrangement joins TRBV27 to TRBJ2-3; D uncertain. In germline, CDR1 is MNHEY, CDR2 SMNVEV (reference sequence). This CDR3 is built from 11 residues. The CDR3 loop is CGRGPKDTQYF. CDR3 nucleotides: TGTGGGCGCGGTCCTAAAGATACTCAGTATTTT.

This chain connects TRBV27 to TRBJ2-5; D is possibly TRBD2 (6 bases). The CDR3 contains 17 residues. Germline assignment: CDR1 MNHEY and CDR2 SMNVEV (reference sequence). With 8 bases removed from V and 4 bases from J, the gap between germline ends came to 26 bases. CDR3 region: CASCAGLVGRDTETQYF. The CDR3 bases are TGTGCCAGCTGTGCGGGGCTCGTCGGCCGTGACACAGAGACCCAGTACTTC.

As to this clonotype: With a much larger clone just one base away, this may be a read error. V usage is TRBV27 and J usage is TRBJ2-1; D not certain. Looked up from germline, CDR1 is MNHEY and CDR2 is SMNVEV (reference sequence). Trimming removed 10 bases at V and 13 bases at J, with 23 bases between. The CDR3 totals 13 residues. The CDR3 here is CATRTHNQETQFF. The CDR3 nucleotides are TGTGCCACTCGAACCCATAACCAAGAGACCCAGTTCTTC.

The rearrangement links TRBV6-1 to TRBJ2-1, with D possibly called TRBD1 or TRBD2 (5 bases each). V lost 8 bases to trimming and J lost 8 bases, with 10 bases between them. The CDR3 runs 11 residues. CDR1 and CDR2 (germline): MNHNS, SASEGT. CDR3 sequence reads: CASLGEYEQFF. The CDR3 DNA follows: TGTGCCAGCCTGGGGGAATATGAGCAGTTCTTC.

The chain is built from TRBV6-5 and TRBJ2-1; tentative D call: TRBD2 (6 bases). The J call may be faulty, since TRBJ2-7 better matches the DNA end. From germline, CDR1 is MNHEY and CDR2 SVGAGI. CDR3 length: 16 amino acids. CDR3 loop: CASSYATGVGTYEQYF. The CDR3, as DNA: TGTGCCAGCAGTTACGCAACGGGGGTAGGGACCTACGAGCAGTACTTC.

This chain joins TRBV6-1 and TRBJ1-1; possibly TRBD1 for D (5 bases). CDR1 is MNHNS and CDR2 is SASEGT in the germline V gene. Trimming stripped 1 base from V and 1 base from J, with 7 bases between. CDR3 size: 14 residues. The CDR3 DNA reads as TGTGCCAGCAGTGAAGAGAGGGGGAACACTGAAGCTTTCTTT. This sequence encodes CASSEERGNTEAFF.

This clonotype occurred many times. This rearrangement joins TRBV20-1 to TRBJ2-1, with unresolved D. Germline V CDR1 and CDR2: DFQATT, SNEGSKA (reference sequence). The CDR3 covers 12 residues. V was cut by 5 bases and J by 7 bases, with 12 bases left in between. CDR3: CSAGPTFNEQFF. The CDR3 DNA follows: TGCAGTGCTGGGCCTACATTTAATGAGCAGTTCTTC.

The chain employs TRBV27 and TRBJ2-5; D is unresolved. The CDR3 covers 13 residues. Germline CDR1 MNHEY, CDR2 SMNVEV (reference sequence). The ends were cut back, 8 bases at V and 10 bases at J, with 20 bases in the middle. CDR3 bases: TGTGCCAGCGGTCGCCGGTTACAAGACGTCCAGTACTTC. Protein: CASGRRLQDVQYF.

J is TRBJ2-4 and V is TRBV27; 7 bases agree with TRBD1. Looked up from germline, CDR1 is MNHEY and CDR2 is SMNVEV (reference sequence). With V trimmed by 3 bases and J by 13 bases, 15 bases remained unmatched. The CDR3 has 15 residues. Here the CDR3 reads CASSLGDRAQNTQYF. CDR3 in DNA: TGTGCCAGCAGTTTGGGGGACAGAGCCCAAAATACGCAGTACTTC.